This T cell receptor beta chain was sequenced during a study of blood T cell repertoires in COVID-19. Data came from immunoSEQ multiplex PCR; TCRdb stores just in-frame clones and leaves some out. The sample has fewer than 250,000 clones, just over 85% seen once. CDR3 length: 14 amino acids. Germline loops: CDR1 SGHVS, CDR2 FNYEAQ. With V trimmed by 5 bases and J by 2 bases, 4 bases remained unmatched. Enrolment of Seattle patients took place during active infection, and they were followed longitudinally. This TCR derives from a man aged 50-60 years with COVID-19, enrolled during active disease. The V gene is TRBV7-6, the J gene TRBJ1-1; 8 nucleotides align to TRBD1. Source material: peripheral blood. CDR3 sequence: CASSPGQGNTEAFF. In nucleotides, the CDR3 is TGTGCCAGCAGCCCCGGACAGGGTAACACTGAAGCTTTCTTT.